A selection of T cell receptor beta chains follows, all from one sample in a study of T cell responses to AZD1222 COVID-19 vaccine. TCRdb's copy holds only in-frame clones and misses some; the assay was immunoSEQ multiplex PCR. Of 90,000 to 120,000 clones listed, about nine tenths are singletons. Here the sequenced sample was peripheral blood, taken on day 0 of AZD1222 vaccination. The receptor source for this set is an adult in good health. Each CDR3 is given with its conserved first and last residue. Fields, in order: clone size, D gene, J gene, V gene, CDR3 DNA, CDR3 protein. A D gene is named only where the DNA matches it firmly. Clone size is given for some rows only: seen once, a few or many times, or a class if the clone is expanded.

size: -; D: -; J: TRBJ1-4; V: TRBV12-3/TRBV12-4; DNA: TGTGCCAGCAGTTTAGCGACGACAGAAAAACTGTTTTTT; CDR3: CASSLATTEKLFF
size: -; D: -; J: TRBJ2-3; V: TRBV2; DNA: TGTGCCAGCAGATTGTCGGGGGGCGTGGATACGCAGTATTTT; CDR3: CASRLSGGVDTQYF
size: -; D: TRBD2; J: TRBJ2-1; V: TRBV11-3; DNA: TGTGCCAGCAGCTTAGGGGGGACTAGCGGGGGCAATGAGCAGTTCTTC; CDR3: CASSLGGTSGGNEQFF
size: once; D: -; J: TRBJ1-1; V: TRBV6-2/TRBV6-3; DNA: TGTGCCAGCAGTTACGTCGCGGCGAACACTGAAGCTTTCTTT; CDR3: CASSYVAANTEAFF
size: few; D: -; J: TRBJ1-3; V: TRBV11-2; DNA: TGTGCCAGCAGCTCCCTGGGGGGATTAGGAAACACCATATATTTT; CDR3: CASSSLGGLGNTIYF
size: once; D: -; J: TRBJ1-5; V: TRBV19; DNA: TGTGCCAGTAGTATAGGGGGCCCTAATCAGCCCCAGCATTTT; CDR3: CASSIGGPNQPQHF
size: -; D: TRBD2; J: TRBJ2-1; V: TRBV11-2; DNA: TGTGCCAGCAGCTTAGCACTAGCGGGAGGGCCGCTCAATGAGCAGTTCTTC; CDR3: CASSLALAGGPLNEQFF
size: -; D: -; J: TRBJ1-2; V: TRBV14; DNA: TGTGCCAGCAGCCAGCGGACCGGGGGCTACACCTTC; CDR3: CASSQRTGGYTF
size: -; D: -; J: TRBJ1-1; V: TRBV4-2; DNA: TGTGCCAGCAGCCAAGATCGCCAGAGCCTAATGAACACTGAAGCTTTCTTT; CDR3: CASSQDRQSLMNTEAFF
size: few; D: -; J: TRBJ2-7; V: TRBV13; DNA: TGTGCCAGCAGCGTTTCGTACAGGGTAAGCGGCTACGAGCAGTACTTC; CDR3: CASSVSYRVSGYEQYF
size: once; D: -; J: TRBJ1-2; V: TRBV6-5; DNA: TGTGCCAGCAGCTGGGCAGGGGATGGCTACACCTTC; CDR3: CASSWAGDGYTF
size: once; D: -; J: TRBJ1-4; V: TRBV5-4; DNA: TGTGCCACCTCATACGCAACTAATGAAAAACTGTTTTTT; CDR3: CATSYATNEKLFF
size: -; D: -; J: TRBJ1-6; V: TRBV19; DNA: TGTGCCAGTAACCGGCGGACAGATAATTCACCCCTCCACTTT; CDR3: CASNRRTDNSPLHF
size: -; D: -; J: TRBJ2-1; V: TRBV5-1; DNA: TGCGCCAGCAGCTTGTGGGCAGGGGGGAGGAATGAGCAGTTCTTC; CDR3: CASSLWAGGRNEQFF
size: -; D: -; J: TRBJ2-1; V: TRBV7-3; DNA: TGTGCCAGCAGCCACCCGACTCAGTACAGGAATGAGCAGTTCTTC; CDR3: CASSHPTQYRNEQFF
size: -; D: -; J: TRBJ1-6; V: TRBV30; DNA: TGTGCCTGGACCGTATCTGAAAATTCACCCCTCCACTTT; CDR3: CAWTVSENSPLHF
size: -; D: TRBD1; J: TRBJ2-7; V: TRBV7-2; DNA: TGTGCCAGCAGCCCCCGACAGGGCTCCTACGAGCAGTACTTC; CDR3: CASSPRQGSYEQYF
size: -; D: -; J: TRBJ1-3; V: TRBV7-2; DNA: TGTGCCAGCAGCTTAGCGTTTACAGACTCTGGAAACACCATATATTTT; CDR3: CASSLAFTDSGNTIYF
size: -; D: -; J: TRBJ1-3; V: TRBV11-3; DNA: TGTGCCAGCAGCTTAGAACATGGAAACACCATATATTTT; CDR3: CASSLEHGNTIYF
size: -; D: TRBD1; J: TRBJ2-7; V: TRBV6-5; DNA: TGTGCCAGCAGCCTGCAGGGGGCGTCGCGGTACGAGCAGTACTTC; CDR3: CASSLQGASRYEQYF
size: -; D: TRBD2; J: TRBJ2-5; V: TRBV9; DNA: TGTGCCAGCAGCTACGGGACTAGCGGAGAGACCCAGTACTTC; CDR3: CASSYGTSGETQYF
size: -; D: -; J: TRBJ2-7; V: TRBV11-2; DNA: TGTGCCAGCACCTTGACCCTGAGCTCCTACGAGCAGTACTTC; CDR3: CASTLTLSSYEQYF
size: -; D: TRBD1; J: TRBJ1-1; V: TRBV4-2; DNA: TGTGCCAGCAGCCAAAACAGGGGCACTGAAGCTTTCTTT; CDR3: CASSQNRGTEAFF
size: -; D: TRBD1; J: TRBJ2-6; V: TRBV24-1; DNA: TGTGCCACCAGTGAGGGCAAACAGGGGTTAGGGGCCAACGTCCTGACTTTC; CDR3: CATSEGKQGLGANVLTF
size: -; D: -; J: TRBJ2-3; V: TRBV19; DNA: TGTGCCAGTAGTTTGTCGACTAGCACAGATACGCAGTATTTT; CDR3: CASSLSTSTDTQYF
size: once; D: -; J: TRBJ2-5; V: TRBV6-2/TRBV6-3; DNA: TGTGCCAGCAGTTCTCAATCCGGGACTCAAGAGACCCAGTACTTC; CDR3: CASSSQSGTQETQYF
size: -; D: TRBD2; J: TRBJ2-7; V: TRBV3-1/TRBV3-2; DNA: TGTGCCAGCATCCGTAGACTAGCGGGCCTCTACGAGCAGTACTTC; CDR3: CASIRRLAGLYEQYF
size: -; D: -; J: TRBJ2-1; V: TRBV18; DNA: TGTGCCAGCTCGGAGGCCATTTACAATGAGCAGTTCTTC; CDR3: CASSEAIYNEQFF
size: few; D: -; J: TRBJ1-3; V: TRBV5-1; DNA: TGCGCCAGCAGCTTAGCCGTGCAGGGGCAAGTGGGAAACACCATATATTTT; CDR3: CASSLAVQGQVGNTIYF
size: once; D: -; J: TRBJ1-1; V: TRBV5-1; DNA: TGCGCCAGCAGCTTATCCGGGAGGAACACTGAAGCTTTCTTT; CDR3: CASSLSGRNTEAFF
size: -; D: -; J: TRBJ1-5; V: TRBV6-5; DNA: TGTGCCAGCAGACAGAATAGCAATCAGCCCCAGCATTTT; CDR3: CASRQNSNQPQHF
size: -; D: -; J: TRBJ2-1; V: TRBV10-3; DNA: TGTGCCATCAGTGATAAAAGACGGACATCATACAATGAGCAGTTCTTC; CDR3: CAISDKRRTSYNEQFF
size: -; D: -; J: TRBJ2-2; V: TRBV30; DNA: TGTGCCTGGTCAAGAGGGGGGTCGGACACCGGGGAGCTGTTTTTT; CDR3: CAWSRGGSDTGELFF
size: -; D: TRBD1; J: TRBJ1-2; V: TRBV28; DNA: TGTGCCAGCAGGGCCAGGACAGGGAGCTATGGCTACACCTTC; CDR3: CASRARTGSYGYTF
size: -; D: TRBD1; J: TRBJ1-3; V: TRBV6-6; DNA: TGTGCCAGCAGTTATGAATCAGGGGGCACCATATATTTT; CDR3: CASSYESGGTIYF
size: -; D: -; J: TRBJ1-1; V: TRBV6-5; DNA: TGTGCCAGCAGTAGGACGGGACCAAACACTGAAGCTTTCTTT; CDR3: CASSRTGPNTEAFF
size: few; D: TRBD1; J: TRBJ2-7; V: TRBV18; DNA: TGTGCCAGCTCACCAATCGGCAGGGGGCATGTCTACGAGCAGTACTTC; CDR3: CASSPIGRGHVYEQYF
size: -; D: -; J: TRBJ1-2; V: TRBV30; DNA: TGTGCCTGGAGGGCGAGGGGGGGGAACTATGGCTACACCTTC; CDR3: CAWRARGGNYGYTF
size: -; D: TRBD2; J: TRBJ2-7; V: TRBV4-1; DNA: TGCGCCAGCAGCCAAGAAGTTCGGACTAGCGGGAGAACGGGCGAGCAGTACTTC; CDR3: CASSQEVRTSGRTGEQYF
size: -; D: TRBD1; J: TRBJ1-4; V: TRBV4-1; DNA: TGCGCCAGCACCGGGACAGGGTCTAATGAAAAACTGTTTTTT; CDR3: CASTGTGSNEKLFF
size: -; D: -; J: TRBJ1-6; V: TRBV9; DNA: TGTGCCAGCAGTGTAAGGGACCTTTTTAATTCACCCCTCCACTTT; CDR3: CASSVRDLFNSPLHF
size: -; D: -; J: TRBJ1-2; V: TRBV2; DNA: TGTGCCAGCTCGACAGGACCTGCCCGGGGCTACACCTTC; CDR3: CASSTGPARGYTF
size: few; D: -; J: TRBJ2-3; V: TRBV6-4; DNA: TGTGCCAGCAGCCCCGGACCCACAGATACGCAGTATTTT; CDR3: CASSPGPTDTQYF
size: -; D: TRBD1; J: TRBJ2-7; V: TRBV5-1; DNA: TGCGCCAGCAGCACGACAGGGCGCTCCTACGAGCAGTACTTC; CDR3: CASSTTGRSYEQYF
size: -; D: -; J: TRBJ1-1; V: TRBV6-5; DNA: TGTGCCAGCAGACAAGACAGTTTAGGGCCTGAAGCTTTCTTT; CDR3: CASRQDSLGPEAFF
size: -; D: TRBD1; J: TRBJ1-4; V: TRBV30; DNA: TGTGCCTTGGATTTAGGACAGGTCTTGGGTGAAAAACTGTTTTTT; CDR3: CALDLGQVLGEKLFF
size: -; D: TRBD2; J: TRBJ2-1; V: TRBV12-5; DNA: TGTGCTAGTGGTTTGGGACTAGCGAGCAAGCCCTACAATGAGCAGTTCTTC; CDR3: CASGLGLASKPYNEQFF
size: -; D: -; J: TRBJ1-1; V: TRBV4-1; DNA: TGCGCCAGCAGCCATCCCAGGGACACTGAAGCTTTCTTT; CDR3: CASSHPRDTEAFF
size: -; D: -; J: TRBJ1-5; V: TRBV7-2; DNA: TGTGCCAGCAGCTTAAGAGGAGAGGGTCAGCCCCAGCATTTT; CDR3: CASSLRGEGQPQHF
size: -; D: TRBD1; J: TRBJ2-5; V: TRBV14; DNA: TGTGCCAGCAAGGGAGGAGGGACAGGAGAGACCCAGTACTTC; CDR3: CASKGGGTGETQYF
size: -; D: -; J: TRBJ2-7; V: TRBV6-5; DNA: TGTGCCAGCAAGAGGCAGGGAAGGGACGAGCAGTACTTC; CDR3: CASKRQGRDEQYF
size: few; D: -; J: TRBJ1-5; V: TRBV27; DNA: TGTGCCAGCAGTAGGCAGGGATTAGGCAATCAGCCCCAGCATTTT; CDR3: CASSRQGLGNQPQHF
size: once; D: TRBD1; J: TRBJ2-1; V: TRBV13; DNA: TGTGCCAGCAGCTCATCCGGACAGGGGGTGATCGGTAATGAGCAGTTCTTC; CDR3: CASSSSGQGVIGNEQFF
size: -; D: TRBD1; J: TRBJ1-6; V: TRBV19; DNA: TGTGCCAGTAGTATAGACAGAGCCGGGACAGATAATTCACCCCTCCACTTT; CDR3: CASSIDRAGTDNSPLHF
size: -; D: TRBD1; J: TRBJ2-1; V: TRBV19; DNA: TGTGCCAGTAGTCCGAGCAGGGGGCCCTACAATGAGCAGTTCTTC; CDR3: CASSPSRGPYNEQFF
size: -; D: -; J: TRBJ2-5; V: TRBV29-1; DNA: TGCAGCTCCTTTAAGGCCGGAGAGACCCAGTACTTC; CDR3: CSSFKAGETQYF
size: -; D: -; J: TRBJ1-2; V: TRBV11-2; DNA: TGTGCCAGCAGCTTAGGTGTTATGGATGGCTACACCTTC; CDR3: CASSLGVMDGYTF
size: -; D: TRBD1; J: TRBJ1-5; V: TRBV6-4; DNA: TGTGCCAGCAGTGACCTAAAAGGGACAGTGTTAGGCCTAGGGAATCAGCCCCAGCATTTT; CDR3: CASSDLKGTVLGLGNQPQHF